These 15 T cell receptor beta chains share one sample of origin, sequenced in a study of response to subunit inactivated influenza vaccine. TCRdb reprocessed the RT-PCR reads with MiXCR, giving one entry per CDR3 protein. Of about 240,000 distinct CDR3 sequences in the sample, more than 10% are singletons; the top ten hold about 7.8%. The input for sequencing was non-naive T cells sorted from PBMCs, taken 14 to 15 days before vaccination. The receptors derive from a man aged 45 to 65 who received an inactivated influenza vaccine.

This clonotype was recorded a few times. The V call is TRBV7-2, the J call TRBJ2-1; no reliable D call. The V gene lost 3 bases and the J gene lost 7 bases, with 19 bases spanning the gap. Germline V gene lookup returns CDR1 SGHTA and CDR2 FQGNSA. The CDR3 sequence is 16 residues long. The CDR3 sequence: CASSLFFVADGNEQFF. CDR3 bases: TGTGCCAGCAGCTTGTTTTTTGTTGCGGATGGGAATGAGCAGTTCTTC.

The table lists this clonotype with a few counts. The rearrangement joins TRBV29-1 to TRBJ1-4; 7 bases align to TRBD1. From germline, CDR1 is SQVTM and CDR2 ANQGSEA. This CDR3 comprises 14 residues. The junction had 4 bases not matched to a gene; V was cut back by 2 bases and J by 4 bases. The CDR3 DNA is TGCAGCGTTGAAATCGGACAGGTTAATGAAAAACTGTTTTTT. This encodes CSVEIGQVNEKLFF.

This clonotype appeared many times. This chain joins TRBV5-1 and TRBJ2-2; TRBD2 aligns across 8 bases. In germline, CDR1 is SGHRS, CDR2 YFSETQ. This CDR3 region has 16 residues. The V segment lost 1 base and the J segment 6 bases; nucleotides outside the gene matches: 8. CDR3 amino acids: CASSLSAGGLSGELFF. In nucleotides, the CDR3 is TGCGCCAGCAGCTTGTCGGCGGGGGGCCTATCCGGGGAGCTGTTTTTT.

This clonotype occurred many times. The gene calls are TRBV7-9 and TRBJ2-3, with TRBD1 identical over 7 bases. This CDR3 is 16 amino acids long. With 4 bases clipped from V and 0 bases from J, the junction kept 7 bases outside the gene matches. Germline-derived CDR1 and CDR2 are SEHNR and FQNEAQ (reference sequence). The CDR3 loop is CASSYLQGFSTDTQYF. CDR3 coding DNA: TGTGCCAGCAGCTACTTACAGGGGTTCAGCACAGATACGCAGTATTTT.

V usage is TRBV29-1 and J usage is TRBJ1-1, with D unclear. The CDR3 extends over 12 amino acids. Trimming left V 6 bases short and J 3 bases short, with 11 bases between. CDR1 SQVTM and CDR2 ANQGSEA come from the germline V gene. The CDR3 sequence is CSVKVLHTEAFF. Written as DNA, the CDR3 is TGCAGCGTAAAGGTCTTACACACTGAAGCTTTCTTT.

This clonotype was seen only a few times. The chain links TRBV29-1 to TRBJ2-5, with 16 nucleotides matching TRBD2. CDR1 is SQVTM and CDR2 is ANQGSEA in the germline V gene. CDR3 length: 16 residues. Trimming cost V 6 bases and J 5 bases; bases outside gene matches: 9. DNA of the CDR3: TGCAGCGTCTCCGGGACTAGCGGGAGGGCAATGGAGACCCAGTACTTC. This codes for CSVSGTSGRAMETQYF.

V usage is TRBV20-1 and J usage is TRBJ2-3, with 10 bases fitting TRBD1. The germline CDR1 and CDR2 sequences are DFQATT and SNEGSKA (reference sequence). This CDR3 spans 14 amino acids. V dropped 5 bases and J dropped 1; count of bases not matched to a gene: 3. Written as DNA, the CDR3 is TGCAGTGCTGCAGGACAGGGGGGCACAGATACGCAGTATTTT. Its protein is CSAAGQGGTDTQYF.

This clonotype has more than one count but fewer than ten. This rearrangement joins TRBV7-9 to TRBJ2-3; D is uncertain. V was pared by 5 bases and J by 2 bases, with 11 bases between. Germline CDR1 and CDR2: SEHNR and FQNEAQ (reference sequence). The CDR3 contains 14 residues. The CDR3 DNA follows: TGTGCCAGCAGCACCCGGGCTGACACAGATACGCAGTATTTT. Encoded protein: CASSTRADTDTQYF.

This clonotype was counted ten times or more. The J gene is TRBJ2-7, the V gene TRBV29-1; tentative D call: TRBD1 (5 bases). This CDR3 has 12 residues. The germline V and J ends were trimmed by 4 bases and 0 bases, with 7 bases remaining between them. Germline V lookup: CDR1 SQVTM, CDR2 ANQGSEA. The CDR3 spells CSVVTVSYEQYF. CDR3 DNA: TGCAGCGTTGTGACAGTCTCCTACGAGCAGTACTTC.

This clonotype came up many times. This sequence joins TRBV5-4 and TRBJ2-1, with 9 bases matching TRBD2. The CDR3 spans 15 residues. Germline lookup yields CDR1 SGHNT and CDR2 YYREEE (reference sequence). Losses at the gene ends were 0 bases for V and 3 bases for J; bases not matched to a gene: 1. The CDR3 here is CASSLDSGGYNEQFF. The CDR3 DNA follows: TGTGCCAGCAGCTTGGATAGCGGGGGCTACAATGAGCAGTTCTTC.

This clonotype was seen a handful of times. This chain connects TRBV9 to TRBJ2-7; tentatively, D is TRBD2 (6 bases). The CDR3 is 15 residues long. CDR1 is SGDLS and CDR2 is YYNGEE in the germline V gene. Deletions cut 0 bases from V and 0 bases from J, with 10 bases between. This chain's CDR3 is CASSVAPGVSYEQYF. CDR3 in DNA: TGTGCCAGCAGCGTAGCCCCGGGGGTCTCCTACGAGCAGTACTTC.

In its sample, this clonotype was seen many times. V gene TRBV20-1 combines with J gene TRBJ2-1, with a weak D call TRBD1 (6 bases). Germline V gene lookup returns CDR1 DFQATT and CDR2 SNEGSKA (reference sequence). The V end was cut by 5 bases, the J end by 5 bases, with 16 bases between. The CDR3 consists of 14 residues. CDR3: CSAPRGSPHNEQFF. Written as DNA, the CDR3 is TGCAGTGCTCCTAGGGGGAGTCCCCACAATGAGCAGTTCTTC.

This clonotype was recorded many times. V and J are TRBV11-2 and TRBJ2-5; 9 bases match TRBD2. The CDR3 spans 15 residues. Trimming at V came to 3 bases and at J to 4 bases, leaving 6 bases not matched to a gene. Germline CDR1 reads SGHAT; CDR2 reads FQNNGV. The DNA for the CDR3 is TGTGCCAGCAGCTTGGGACTAGCCAGAGGAGAGACCCAGTACTTC. As protein: CASSLGLARGETQYF.

This clonotype has more than one count but fewer than ten. The chain recombines TRBV28 with TRBJ2-3, with 15 bases matching TRBD2. Trimming cost V 6 bases and J 5 bases; bases outside gene matches: 9. Germline assignment: CDR1 MDHEN and CDR2 SYDVKM. The CDR3 is 17 residues long. CDR3: CASSRGLAGGHGDTQYF. The CDR3 coding sequence is TGTGCCAGCAGCCGTGGACTAGCGGGGGGGCATGGAGATACGCAGTATTTT.

This clonotype was seen many times. This chain joins TRBV4-3 and TRBJ2-1; 8 bases fit TRBD2. V lost 0 bases, J lost 2 bases, and 6 bases stayed unmatched. The germline gives CDR1 LGHNA, CDR2 YSLEER. The CDR3 loop spans 17 amino acids. The CDR3 spells CASSQEPSGGAYNEQFF. CDR3 nucleotides: TGCGCCAGCAGCCAAGAGCCCTCGGGGGGGGCCTACAATGAGCAGTTCTTC.